Each of the 2 T cell receptor beta chains below was sequenced from the same sample in a study of T and B cells in COVID-19 patients. Blood genomic DNA input for TRB amplification was 250-500 ng. TRB rearrangements were amplified by multiplex PCR with BIOMED2 TRB-A/B primers. Each CDR3 protein gets one entry after TCRdb re-called the multiplex PCR reads with MiXCR. The table includes about 16,000 distinct CDR3 sequences, under 35% detected once. Sequenced input: blood. These receptors all stem from a human donor who had recovered from COVID-19.

This clonotype ranks as medium-sized. The genes are TRBV7-9 and TRBJ2-3; D uncertain. Germline-derived CDR1 and CDR2 are SEHNR and FQNEAQ (reference sequence). V dropped 5 bases and J dropped 0 bases, with 12 bases sitting between them. The CDR3 runs 15 residues. The DNA for the CDR3 is TGTGCCAGCAGCCGAATTGGATCTAGCACAGATACGCAGTATTTT. Amino acid sequence: CASSRIGSSTDTQYF.

J is TRBJ1-2 and V is TRBV5-4; 7 nucleotides align to TRBD1. From germline, CDR1 is SGHNT and CDR2 YYREEE (reference sequence). Germline trimming cut 0 bases from V and 5 bases from J; bases unmatched to any gene: 4. CDR3 size: 14 residues. The CDR3 loop reads CASSLDLQGYGYTF. CDR3 nucleotide sequence: TGTGCCAGCAGCTTGGACCTACAGGGGTATGGCTACACCTTC.